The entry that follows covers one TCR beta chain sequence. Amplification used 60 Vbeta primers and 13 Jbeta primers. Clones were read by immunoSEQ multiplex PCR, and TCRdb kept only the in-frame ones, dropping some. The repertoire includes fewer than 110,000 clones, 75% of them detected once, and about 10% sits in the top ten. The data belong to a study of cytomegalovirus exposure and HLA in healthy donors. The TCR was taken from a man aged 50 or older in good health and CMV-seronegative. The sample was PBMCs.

The CDR3, as DNA: TGTGCCAGCAGCCCGGGGAGCACAGATACGCAGTATTTT. Its translation is CASSPGSTDTQYF. This chain connects TRBV9 to TRBJ2-3, with D maybe TRBD2 (5 bases). This CDR3 comprises 13 residues. CDR1 and CDR2 from the germline V gene are SGDLS and YYNGEE. V gave up 4 bases and J gave up 0 bases, with 6 bases separating them. Filled out from reference TRBV9 and TRBJ2-3, the complete variable domain reads DSGVTQTPKHLITATGQRVTLRCSPRSGDLSVYWYQQSLDQGLQFLIQYYNGEERAKGNILERFSAQQFPDLHSELNLSSLELGDSALYFCASSPGSTDTQYFGPGTRLTVL.